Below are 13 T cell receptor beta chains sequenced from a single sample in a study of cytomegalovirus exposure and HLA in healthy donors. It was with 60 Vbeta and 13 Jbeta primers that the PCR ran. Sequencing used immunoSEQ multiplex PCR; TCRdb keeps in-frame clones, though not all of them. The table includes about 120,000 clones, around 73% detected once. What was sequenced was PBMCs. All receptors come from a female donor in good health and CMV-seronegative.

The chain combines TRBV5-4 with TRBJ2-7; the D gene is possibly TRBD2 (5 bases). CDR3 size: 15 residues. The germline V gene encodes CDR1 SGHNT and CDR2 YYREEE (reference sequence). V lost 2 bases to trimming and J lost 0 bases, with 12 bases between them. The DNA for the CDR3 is TGTGCCAGCAGCTTCGGCGGGTCGAGCTCCTACGAGCAGTACTTC. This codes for CASSFGGSSSYEQYF. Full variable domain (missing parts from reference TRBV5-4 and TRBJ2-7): ETGVTQSPTHLIKTRGQQVTLRCSSQSGHNTVSWYQQALGQGPQFIFQYYREEENGRGNFPPRFSGLQFPNYSSELNVNALELDDSALYLCASSFGGSSSYEQYFGPGTRLTVT.

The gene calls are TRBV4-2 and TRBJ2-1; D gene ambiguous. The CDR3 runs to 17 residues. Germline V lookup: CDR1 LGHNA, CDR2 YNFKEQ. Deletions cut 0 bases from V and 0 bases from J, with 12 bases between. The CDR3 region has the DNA TGTGCCAGCAGCCAAGAAATTAGCCGGAGCTCCTACAATGAGCAGTTCTTC. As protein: CASSQEISRSSYNEQFF.

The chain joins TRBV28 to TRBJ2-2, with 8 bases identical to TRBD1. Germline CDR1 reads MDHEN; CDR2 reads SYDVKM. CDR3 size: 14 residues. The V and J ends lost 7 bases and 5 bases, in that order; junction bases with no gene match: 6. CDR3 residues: CASTSGGLTGELFF. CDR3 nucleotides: TGTGCCAGCACCTCAGGGGGCCTGACCGGGGAGCTGTTTTTT.

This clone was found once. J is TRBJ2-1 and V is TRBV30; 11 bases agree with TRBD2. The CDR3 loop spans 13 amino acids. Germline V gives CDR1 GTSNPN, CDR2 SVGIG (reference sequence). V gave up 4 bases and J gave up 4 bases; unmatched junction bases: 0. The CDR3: CAWIAGGYNEQFF. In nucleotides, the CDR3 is TGTGCCTGGATAGCGGGAGGGTACAATGAGCAGTTCTTC.

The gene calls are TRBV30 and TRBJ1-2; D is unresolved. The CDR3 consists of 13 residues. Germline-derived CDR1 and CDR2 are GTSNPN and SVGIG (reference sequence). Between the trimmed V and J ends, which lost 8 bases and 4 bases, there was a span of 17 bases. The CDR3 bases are TGTGCCGGCCGACTCGGGGTTCTCTATGGCTACACCTTC. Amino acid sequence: CAGRLGVLYGYTF.

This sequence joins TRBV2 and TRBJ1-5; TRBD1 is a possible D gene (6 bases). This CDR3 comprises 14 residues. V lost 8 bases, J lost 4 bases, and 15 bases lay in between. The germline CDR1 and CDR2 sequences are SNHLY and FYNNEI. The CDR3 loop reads CASQTGSGNQPQHF. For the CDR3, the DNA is TGTGCCAGCCAGACAGGCTCTGGAAATCAGCCCCAGCATTTT.

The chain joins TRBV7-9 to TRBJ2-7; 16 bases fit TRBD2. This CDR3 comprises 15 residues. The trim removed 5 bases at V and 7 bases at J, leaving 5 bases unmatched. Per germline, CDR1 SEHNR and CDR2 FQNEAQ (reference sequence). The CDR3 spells CASSMGLAGGQEQYF. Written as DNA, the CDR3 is TGTGCCAGCAGCATGGGACTAGCGGGAGGGCAAGAGCAGTACTTC.

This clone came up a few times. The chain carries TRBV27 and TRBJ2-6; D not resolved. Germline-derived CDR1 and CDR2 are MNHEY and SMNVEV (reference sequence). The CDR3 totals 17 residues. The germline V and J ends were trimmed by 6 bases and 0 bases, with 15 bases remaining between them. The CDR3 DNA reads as TGTGCCAGCAGCTCACTGTCAAGTAGCTCTGGGGCCAACGTCCTGACTTTC. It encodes CASSSLSSSSGANVLTF. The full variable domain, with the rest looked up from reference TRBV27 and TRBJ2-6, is EAQVTQNPRYLITVTGKKLTVTCSQNMNHEYMSWYRQDPGLGLRQIYYSMNVEVTDKGDVPEGYKVSRKEKRNFPLILESPSPNQTSLYFCASSSLSSSSGANVLTFGAGSRLTVL.

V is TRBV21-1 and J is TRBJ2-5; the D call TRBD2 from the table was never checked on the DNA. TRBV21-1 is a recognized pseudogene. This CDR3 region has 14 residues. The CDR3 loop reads CASSKVRGRETQYF. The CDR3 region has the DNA TGTGCCAGCAGCAAAGTTCGGGGGAGAGAGACCCAGTACTTC.

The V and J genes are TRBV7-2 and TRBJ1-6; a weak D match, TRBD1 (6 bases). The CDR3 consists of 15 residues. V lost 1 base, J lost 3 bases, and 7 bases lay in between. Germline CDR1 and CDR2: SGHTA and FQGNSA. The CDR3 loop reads CASSLGGGYNSPLHF. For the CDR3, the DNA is TGTGCCAGCAGCTTAGGAGGGGGCTATAATTCACCCCTCCACTTT.

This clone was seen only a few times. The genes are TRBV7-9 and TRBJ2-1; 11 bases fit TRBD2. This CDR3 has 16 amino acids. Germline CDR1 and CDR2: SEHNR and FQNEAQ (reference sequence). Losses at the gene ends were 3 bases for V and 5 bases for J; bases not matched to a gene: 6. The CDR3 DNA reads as TGTGCCAGCAGCTTCTTAGCGGGAGGGGGGCACAATGAGCAGTTCTTC. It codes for CASSFLAGGGHNEQFF.

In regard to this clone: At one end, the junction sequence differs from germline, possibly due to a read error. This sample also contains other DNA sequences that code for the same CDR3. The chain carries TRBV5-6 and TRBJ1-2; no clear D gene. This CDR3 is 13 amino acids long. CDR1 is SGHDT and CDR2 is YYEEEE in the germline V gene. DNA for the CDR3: TGTGCCAGCAGCTTGGGGCCCCCCGATGGTTACACCTTC. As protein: CASSLGPPDGYTF.

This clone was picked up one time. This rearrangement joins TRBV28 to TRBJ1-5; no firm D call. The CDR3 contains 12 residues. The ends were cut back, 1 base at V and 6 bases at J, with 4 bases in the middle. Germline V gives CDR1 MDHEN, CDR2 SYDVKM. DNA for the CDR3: TGTGCCAGCAGTTTATACGGTCAGCCCCAGCATTTT. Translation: CASSLYGQPQHF.